The 32 T cell receptor beta chains below all came from one sample that was sequenced in a study of blood T cell repertoires in COVID-19. Data came from immunoSEQ multiplex PCR; TCRdb stores just in-frame clones and leaves some out. Of fewer than 400,000 clones listed, over 90% are singletons. Sequencing was done on a sample of PBMCs or T cells enriched from blood (not recorded which). The receptors originated from a woman aged 25 to 39 who had been exposed to COVID-19.

This clone was observed a single time. The V and J genes are TRBV24-1 and TRBJ2-7; 8 positions match TRBD1. J gave up 6 bases and V 6 bases, and 3 bases lay outside the gene matches. CDR3 size: 12 residues. Germline-derived CDR1 and CDR2 are KGHDR and SFDVKD. CDR3 loop: CATSQGAAEQYF. In nucleotides, the CDR3 is TGTGCCACCAGTCAGGGGGCTGCCGAGCAGTACTTC.

The V call is TRBV14, the J call TRBJ2-5, with 9 bases that match TRBD1. CDR3 length: 15 residues. With 2 bases clipped from V and 5 bases from J, the junction kept 6 bases outside the gene matches. The germline V gene encodes CDR1 SGHDN and CDR2 FVKESK. CDR3 in amino acids: CASSQRTGAPETQYF. CDR3 coding DNA: TGTGCCAGCAGCCAAAGGACAGGGGCTCCGGAGACCCAGTACTTC. The variable domain in full, completed from reference TRBV14 and TRBJ2-5, reads EAGVTQFPSHSVIEKGQTVTLRCDPISGHDNLYWYRRVMGKEIKFLLHFVKESKQDESGMPNNRFLAERTGGTYSTLKVQPAELEDSGVYFCASSQRTGAPETQYFGPGTRLLVL.

The J gene is TRBJ1-1, the V gene TRBV6-5, with D perhaps TRBD1 (6 bases). The V end was cut by 8 bases, the J end by 2 bases, with 15 bases between. This CDR3 comprises 14 residues. Germline lookup yields CDR1 MNHEY and CDR2 SVGAGI. In DNA, the CDR3 is TGTGCCAGCTTGCGCCAGGGGAAAAACACTGAAGCTTTCTTT. Its translation: CASLRQGKNTEAFF.

V usage is TRBV6-2 or TRBV6-3 and J usage is TRBJ1-1; 8 nucleotides align to TRBD1. The J segment lost 3 bases and the V segment lost 7 bases, leaving 4 bases of the junction unmatched. The CDR3 is 13 residues long. CDR1 and CDR2 (germline): MNHEY, SVGEGT. This CDR3 is CASTPTGDTEAFF. CDR3 nucleotides: TGTGCCAGCACCCCGACAGGGGACACTGAAGCTTTCTTT.

This clone was counted once. The DNA of the CDR3 is TGTGCCAGCAGCCCCCGGAACAGGGCTAATGGCTACACCTTC. It yields the protein CASSPRNRANGYTF. The genes are TRBV7-2 and TRBJ1-2; tentatively, D is TRBD1 (6 bases). V lost 5 bases and J 6 bases, leaving 16 bases between the germline ends. CDR1 is SGHTA, CDR2 FQGNSA, per germline. The CDR3 extends over 14 amino acids. The full variable domain, completed using reference TRBV7-2 and TRBJ1-2, is GAGVSQSPSNKVTEKGKDVELRCDPISGHTALYWYRQSLGQGLEFLIYFQGNSAPDKSGLPSDRFSAERTGGSVSTLTIQRTQQEDSAVYLCASSPRNRANGYTFGSGTRLTVV.

This clone occurred a few times. The chain joins TRBV30 to TRBJ1-5, with 7 bases fitting TRBD1. V lost 0 bases, J lost 6 bases, and 8 bases stayed unmatched. CDR1 and CDR2 (germline): GTSNPN, SVGIG (reference sequence). CDR3 size: 15 residues. The CDR3 spells CAWSVGTARSQPQHF. The CDR3 bases are TGTGCCTGGAGTGTAGGGACAGCTCGGAGTCAGCCCCAGCATTTT.

This clone was counted between two and nine times. This rearrangement joins TRBV14 to TRBJ2-7; D perhaps matches TRBD2 (5 bases). CDR1 is SGHDN and CDR2 is FVKESK in the germline V gene. The CDR3 contains 18 residues. V was trimmed by 4 bases and J by 1 base, leaving 23 bases between them. The CDR3 region has the DNA TGTGCCAGCAGCCCCCACCCGGGGTCCGGTAGACCATCCTACGAGCAGTACTTC. Translated: CASSPHPGSGRPSYEQYF.

This clone was observed once. V and J are TRBV10-3 and TRBJ1-4, with 7 positions matching TRBD1. The CDR3 is 15 residues long. V lost 0 bases, J lost 3 bases, and 1 base stayed unmatched. Germline V gives CDR1 ENHRY, CDR2 SYGVKD. CDR3 in amino acids: CAISESTGANEKLFF. The CDR3, as DNA: TGTGCCATCAGTGAGTCAACAGGGGCTAATGAAAAACTGTTTTTT.

The chain joins TRBV10-3 to TRBJ2-3; TRBD2 might be the D (5 bases). Trimming cost V 3 bases and J 0 bases, with 10 bases left between them. CDR3 length: 15 amino acids. Germline CDR1 and CDR2: ENHRY and SYGVKD. CDR3 amino acids: CAISEGAASTDTQYF. The CDR3 DNA follows: TGTGCCATCAGTGAAGGAGCGGCTAGCACAGATACGCAGTATTTT.

The chain recombines TRBV29-1 with TRBJ2-7; 8 bases agree with TRBD1. This CDR3 region has 12 residues. The V gene's germline CDR1 is SQVTM and CDR2 ANQGSEA. J was trimmed by 3 bases and V by 6 bases; bases with no gene match: 4. The CDR3 sequence is CSVAGQGYEQYF. CDR3 nucleotides: TGCAGCGTGGCCGGACAGGGCTACGAGCAGTACTTC.

This clone was counted only a few times. The chain links TRBV24-1 to TRBJ2-7, with 11 bases that match TRBD1. The germline CDR1 and CDR2 sequences are KGHDR and SFDVKD. Germline trimming cut 4 bases from V and 3 bases from J; bases unmatched to any gene: 4. This CDR3 region has 15 residues. The CDR3 loop reads CATSDPGTGGYEQYF. The CDR3 DNA reads as TGTGCCACCAGTGACCCCGGGACAGGGGGCTACGAGCAGTACTTC.

The chain uses TRBV25-1 and TRBJ1-5, with D possibly TRBD1 on 6 matching bases. V was trimmed by 8 bases and J by 5 bases, leaving 22 bases between them. Germline CDR1 reads MGHDK; CDR2 reads SYGVNS. The CDR3 runs to 16 residues. CDR3 DNA sequence: TGTGCCAGCCTGGGGGGGACACCTAACTGGGATCAGCCCCAGCATTTT. Protein sequence: CASLGGTPNWDQPQHF.

The genes are TRBV5-1 and TRBJ1-4, with 8 nucleotides matching TRBD1. The ends lost 4 bases at V and 7 bases at J; junction bases unmatched: 12. Germline V lookup: CDR1 SGHRS, CDR2 YFSETQ. There are 16 residues in the CDR3. The CDR3 loop is CASSLGTGPSGEKLFF. CDR3 sequence (DNA): TGCGCCAGCAGCCTCGGGACAGGACCCTCGGGTGAAAAACTGTTTTTT.

The gene calls are TRBV4-3 and TRBJ1-5; D is unclear. The CDR3 spans 15 residues. Germline CDR1 reads LGHNA; CDR2 reads YSLEER. Trimming pared 0 bases from V and 8 bases from J, leaving 14 bases between. As DNA, the CDR3 is TGCGCCAGCAGCCAAGATCTCGGAGGGAGGGAGCCCCAGCATTTT. The encoded protein is CASSQDLGGREPQHF.

This sequence joins TRBV4-1 and TRBJ1-1; unclear D gene. The CDR3 loop spans 14 amino acids. V was trimmed by 0 bases and J by 3 bases, leaving 8 bases between them. CDR1 is MGHRA, CDR2 YSYEKL, per germline. CDR3 nucleotide sequence: TGCGCCAGCAGCCAAGATGGGAGTTACACTGAAGCTTTCTTT. It translates to CASSQDGSYTEAFF.

The chain employs TRBV18 and TRBJ1-2; 9 bases line up with TRBD1. The CDR3 totals 15 residues. The V gene end was trimmed by 3 bases and the J gene end by 7 bases; junction bases not matched to a gene: 9. Germline values: CDR1 KGHSH, CDR2 LQKENI. CDR3 sequence (DNA): TGTGCCAGCTCACCCTCCGGGACAGGGCAGGGTGGCTACACCTTC. Translating it yields CASSPSGTGQGGYTF.

The chain recombines TRBV6-4 with TRBJ1-1; 8 nucleotides match TRBD1. The V segment lost 4 bases and the J segment 5 bases; nucleotides outside the gene matches: 9. The CDR3 runs 15 residues. CDR1 is MRHNA and CDR2 is SNTAGT in the germline V gene. The CDR3 loop reads CASSAIGQGRTEAFF. The CDR3 DNA is TGTGCCAGCAGTGCCATCGGACAGGGCCGGACTGAAGCTTTCTTT.

This clone was observed a single time. The rearrangement links TRBV7-9 to TRBJ1-5; perhaps TRBD1 as D (6 bases). CDR3 length: 13 amino acids. Germline CDR1 reads SEHNR; CDR2 reads FQNEAQ (reference sequence). V was shortened by 5 bases and J by 10 bases, with 15 bases between the two germline ends. The CDR3 here is CASSLGAGTPQHF. DNA for the CDR3: TGTGCCAGCAGCCTGGGGGCTGGGACACCCCAGCATTTT.

The chain has TRBV3-1 (or the pseudogene TRBV3-2) and TRBJ1-1; TRBD1 might be the D (6 bases). V shed 1 base and J shed 0 bases, with 15 bases lying between them. The CDR3 is made up of 17 amino acids. From germline, CDR1 is LGHDT and CDR2 YNNKEL (reference sequence). DNA for the CDR3: TGTGCCAGCAGCCAAGCCAGGGGCTGGTACTTGAACACTGAAGCTTTCTTT. Its translation is CASSQARGWYLNTEAFF.

V gene TRBV18 combines with J gene TRBJ1-5; no reliable D call. Looked up from germline, CDR1 is KGHSH and CDR2 is LQKENI. Deletions cut 3 bases from V and 6 bases from J, with 15 bases between. This CDR3 spans 15 amino acids. The CDR3 DNA reads as TGTGCCAGCTCACCTCAGGAGGTTTATGGTCAGCCCCAGCATTTT. Residues: CASSPQEVYGQPQHF.

V gene TRBV21-1 combines with J gene TRBJ2-3; the listed D gene, TRBD2, was not tested against the DNA. TRBV21-1 is given as a pseudogene. The CDR3 runs 13 residues. The CDR3 loop is CASSTNYSDTQYF. CDR3 nucleotide sequence: TGTGCCAGCAGCACTAATTACTCAGATACGCAGTATTTT.

The V and J genes are TRBV7-8 and TRBJ2-7; 12 nucleotides line up with TRBD2. Germline V CDR1 and CDR2: SGHVS, FQNEAQ. The CDR3 length is 16 residues. Trimming removed 5 bases from V and 0 bases from J; junction bases left unmatched: 5. CDR3: CASSLGTSGYSYEQYF. CDR3 sequence (DNA): TGTGCCAGCAGCCTGGGGACTAGCGGGTACTCCTACGAGCAGTACTTC. The variable domain in full, with the rest retrieved from reference TRBV7-8 and TRBJ2-7, is GAGVSQSPRYKVAKRGQDVALRCDPISGHVSLFWYQQALGQGPEFLTYFQNEAQLDKSGLPSDRFFAERPEGSVSTLKIQRTQQEDSAVYLCASSLGTSGYSYEQYFGPGTRLTVT.

The rearrangement links TRBV5-8 to TRBJ1-4, with TRBD1 as a possible D gene (6 bases). This CDR3 has 14 residues. Looked up from germline, CDR1 is SGHTS and CDR2 is YDEGEE. V lost 3 bases, J lost 6 bases, and 12 bases lay in between. CDR3 protein: CASSSGHGYEKLFF. The CDR3 DNA reads as TGTGCCAGCAGCTCGGGACATGGCTATGAAAAACTGTTTTTT.

The J gene is TRBJ1-6, the V gene TRBV11-2; 7 bases are shared with TRBD1. CDR3 length: 14 amino acids. V lost 6 bases to trimming and J lost 3 bases; unmatched junction nucleotides: 2. Germline assignment: CDR1 SGHAT and CDR2 FQNNGV. The CDR3 region has the DNA TGTGCCAGCAGTCGACAGGGCTATAATTCACCCCTCCACTTT. Amino acid sequence: CASSRQGYNSPLHF. Based on the CDR3 plus reference TRBV11-2 and TRBJ1-6, the full variable domain is EAGVAQSPRYKIIEKRQSVAFWCNPISGHATLYWYQQILGQGPKLLIQFQNNGVVDDSQLPKDRFSAERLKGVDSTLKIQPAKLEDSAVYLCASSRQGYNSPLHFGNGTRLTVT.

The gene calls are TRBV30 and TRBJ1-2; 8 bases align to TRBD1. This CDR3 region has 15 residues. Germline values: CDR1 GTSNPN, CDR2 SVGIG (reference sequence). V lost 5 bases to trimming and J lost 5 bases; unmatched junction nucleotides: 13. The DNA of the CDR3 is TGTGCCTGGGACAATGGACAGGGTGGAGGATATGGCTACACCTTC. Protein product: CAWDNGQGGGYGYTF.

The CDR3 sequence: CASSHKEDRNYGYTF. The CDR3 DNA is TGCGCCAGCAGCCATAAGGAGGACAGAAACTATGGCTACACCTTC. The rearrangement joins TRBV4-1 to TRBJ1-2; D may be TRBD1 (6 bases). The V end lost 3 bases, the J end lost 2 bases, and 13 bases lay between the germline ends. Germline values: CDR1 MGHRA, CDR2 YSYEKL. The CDR3 sequence is 15 residues long.

DNA for the CDR3: TGTGCCAGCAGCCCCCGGGGAGGGGGGGAGACCCAGTACTTC. It translates to CASSPRGGGETQYF. The rearrangement links TRBV7-6 to TRBJ2-5, with D possibly matching TRBD2 (7 bases). CDR1 and CDR2 (germline): SGHVS, FNYEAQ. Trimming removed 5 bases from V and 5 bases from J, with 15 bases in between. The CDR3 has 14 residues.

V is TRBV2 and J is TRBJ1-2; D may be TRBD1 (5 bases). There are 13 residues in the CDR3. The germline CDR1 and CDR2 sequences are SNHLY and FYNNEI. Deletions cut 6 bases from V and 4 bases from J, with 12 bases between. The CDR3 spells CASSQGGRYGYTF. CDR3 DNA sequence: TGTGCCAGCAGCCAGGGTGGCCGCTATGGCTACACCTTC.

This clone was seen just once. V usage is TRBV4-1 and J usage is TRBJ2-1; 10 bases are a match to TRBD2. CDR3 length: 17 amino acids. The trim removed 1 base at V and 2 bases at J, leaving 5 bases unmatched. CDR1 is MGHRA and CDR2 is YSYEKL in the germline V gene. The CDR3 DNA follows: TGCGCCAGCAGCCAAGGGAGCGGGGGGGCCGCCTACAATGAGCAGTTCTTC. It is translated as CASSQGSGGAAYNEQFF.

The genes are TRBV6-4 and TRBJ2-4, with D tentatively TRBD1 (5 bases). V lost 6 bases to trimming and J lost 0 bases, with 15 bases between them. CDR3 length: 16 amino acids. Germline CDR1 MRHNA, CDR2 SNTAGT. The CDR3 loop is CASRLTGILAKNIQYF. Written as DNA, the CDR3 is TGTGCCAGCAGACTAACAGGTATCCTAGCCAAAAACATTCAGTACTTC.

The rearrangement links TRBV4-3 to TRBJ1-4, with D possibly TRBD1 on 6 matching bases. The germline V gene has CDR1 LGHNA and CDR2 YSLEER. This CDR3 comprises 17 residues. The V end lost 0 bases, the J end lost 5 bases, and 16 bases lay between the germline ends. The CDR3 is CASSQDRFFRGNEKLFF. DNA for the CDR3: TGCGCCAGCAGCCAAGATAGGTTTTTCAGGGGAAATGAAAAACTGTTTTTT.

The CDR3 sequence is CASGPTGYTEAFF. CDR3 bases: TGTGCTAGTGGTCCGACAGGGTACACTGAAGCTTTCTTT. The chain joins TRBV12-5 to TRBJ1-1, with 7 bases fitting TRBD1. CDR3 size: 13 residues. J was trimmed by 3 bases and V by 5 bases; bases with no gene match: 3. Germline CDR1 reads LGHNT; CDR2 reads FRNRAP.